The rows below give T cell receptor beta chains drawn from one sample of a study of PD-L1 blockade in urothelial cancer. Generated by immunoSEQ multiplex PCR, the TCRdb table keeps only in-frame clones and is missing some. The table includes approximately 100,000 clones, around 85% detected once. The starting material was PBMCs, obtained around atezolizumab (anti-PD-L1) treatment. The source of these receptors is a man aged 50 to 60 with urothelial cancer. Each CDR3 is given with its conserved first and last residue. The order of the fields is D gene, clone size, V gene, J gene, CDR3 protein, CDR3 DNA. The D gene is left open where the match is weak. Only part of the rows carry a size: once, few, many, or a class if the clone is expanded.

TRBD2	NA	TRBV6-8	TRBJ2-3	CASRAGTSGADTDTQYF	TGTGCCAGCAGGGCTGGGACTAGCGGGGCAGACACAGATACGCAGTATTTT
NA	few	TRBV28	TRBJ1-6	CASSFRFLNSPLHF	TGTGCCAGCAGTTTTCGGTTTTTAAATTCACCCCTCCACTTT
NA	NA	TRBV27	TRBJ2-7	CASSFSTTSNEQYF	TGTGCCAGCAGTTTCTCAACTACTTCTAACGAGCAGTACTTC
TRBD2	NA	TRBV25-1	TRBJ2-3	CASSRLAGTADTQYF	TGTGCCAGCAGTAGACTAGCGGGGACAGCAGATACGCAGTATTTT
NA	few	TRBV19	TRBJ1-5	CASSMSSQGRQPQHF	TGTGCCAGTAGTATGAGTTCGCAGGGAAGACAGCCCCAGCATTTT
NA	NA	TRBV5-1	TRBJ1-6	CASSSLQNSPLHF	TGCGCCAGCAGCTCCCTGCAGAATTCACCCCTCCACTTT
TRBD2	NA	TRBV19	TRBJ2-3	CASSGRARTDTQYF	TGTGCCAGTAGCGGGAGGGCTCGCACAGATACGCAGTATTTT
TRBD2	NA	TRBV28	TRBJ2-3	CASGLAGVRDTQYF	TGTGCCAGCGGACTAGCGGGAGTAAGAGATACGCAGTATTTT
TRBD1	once	TRBV2	TRBJ1-1	CASSEQGAQTEAFF	TGTGCCAGCAGTGAACAGGGGGCGCAAACTGAAGCTTTCTTT
NA	NA	TRBV19	TRBJ1-1	CASSMGYRANTEAFF	TGTGCCAGTAGTATGGGTTACAGGGCGAACACTGAAGCTTTCTTT
TRBD2	few	TRBV2	TRBJ2-7	CASRPRLAAAYEQYF	TGTGCCAGCAGACCCCGCCTAGCGGCTGCCTACGAGCAGTACTTC
NA	once	TRBV6-6	TRBJ2-7	CASSRGEGFPYEQYF	TGTGCCAGCAGTAGGGGGGAGGGCTTTCCCTACGAGCAGTACTTC
TRBD2	NA	TRBV4-2	TRBJ2-1	CASSPHQAGVGNEQFF	TGTGCCAGCAGCCCCCACCAAGCGGGGGTAGGGAATGAGCAGTTCTTC
NA	NA	TRBV28	TRBJ2-2	CASNESGMTGELFF	TGTGCCAGCAATGAAAGCGGAATGACCGGGGAGCTGTTTTTT
NA	few	TRBV11-2	TRBJ1-6	CASSFNGRYLHF	TGTGCCAGCAGCTTTAATGGGAGATACCTCCACTTT
NA	NA	TRBV5-6	TRBJ1-1	CASSLPRATEAFF	TGTGCCAGCAGCTTGCCCAGGGCCACTGAAGCTTTCTTT
TRBD2	NA	TRBV7-9	TRBJ2-3	CASGRATDTQYF	TGTGCCAGCGGGAGGGCCACCGATACGCAGTATTTT
TRBD1	few	TRBV2	TRBJ1-5	CASRRDRASNQPQHF	TGTGCCAGCAGGAGAGACAGGGCGAGCAATCAGCCCCAGCATTTT
TRBD2	once	TRBV5-1	TRBJ2-3	CASSRLAGGRMDTQYF	TGCGCCAGCAGCAGGCTAGCGGGAGGGAGGATGGATACGCAGTATTTT
TRBD1	NA	TRBV9	TRBJ2-2	CASSFRDRNTGELFF	TGTGCCAGCAGCTTCCGGGACAGAAACACCGGGGAGCTGTTTTTT
NA	NA	TRBV7-9	TRBJ2-5	CASSLQGSETQYF	TGTGCCAGCAGCTTACAGGGGAGTGAGACCCAGTACTTC
NA	few	TRBV7-2	TRBJ1-5	CASSLSVNQPQHF	TGTGCCAGCAGCTTATCAGTAAATCAGCCCCAGCATTTT
NA	NA	TRBV11-2	TRBJ2-7	CASSLGPNYEQYF	TGTGCCAGCAGCTTAGGCCCTAACTACGAGCAGTACTTC
NA	NA	TRBV7-2	TRBJ1-2	CASSTGTSEKGYTF	TGTGCCAGCAGCACAGGGACATCGGAAAAAGGCTACACCTTC
TRBD1	NA	TRBV5-1	TRBJ2-1	CASSLGQDNEQFF	TGCGCCAGCAGCCTCGGACAGGACAATGAGCAGTTCTTC
NA	NA	TRBV7-9	TRBJ2-5	CASSPLGVVQETQYF	TGTGCCAGCAGTCCCCTAGGGGTGGTTCAAGAGACCCAGTACTTC
NA	NA	TRBV7-9	TRBJ1-5	CASSFSPPGNQPQHF	TGTGCCAGCAGCTTCTCGCCGCCGGGAAATCAGCCCCAGCATTTT
TRBD2	few	TRBV5-4	TRBJ2-1	CASSLERMGGRYNEQFF	TGTGCCAGCAGCTTGGAACGAATGGGCGGGAGGTACAATGAGCAGTTCTTC
NA	NA	TRBV6-6	TRBJ1-1	CASSLTGNTEAFF	TGTGCCAGCAGTTTGACAGGGAACACTGAAGCTTTCTTT
TRBD2	NA	TRBV18	TRBJ2-2	CASSPKLAGGSNTGELFF	TGTGCCAGCTCACCTAAACTAGCGGGAGGTTCGAACACCGGGGAGCTGTTTTTT